This TCR beta chain is from a study of technical replicates of blood from a handful of donors. Assay used: immunoSEQ multiplex PCR; TCRdb lists only in-frame clones, some missing. The sample carries 79,000 or so clones, 85% to 95% recorded once. The CDR3 runs to 12 residues. The V end lost 3 bases, the J end lost 5 bases, and 7 bases lay between the germline ends. Germline-derived CDR1 and CDR2 are KGHSH and LQKENI. Sequences were obtained from T cells isolated from PBMCs. The receptor was derived from a human donor in good health. The chain links TRBV18 to TRBJ2-5; D not resolved. DNA of the CDR3: TGTGCCAGCTCACCGGCCGGGGAGACCCAGTACTTC. Translated: CASSPAGETQYF.